This note documents a single TCR beta chain sequence. As handled by the study authors: Estimates of nucleated cell counts were drawn from the amplification of reference gene primers. Some clones are missing from TCRdb's copy, which holds only in-frame ones; the method was immunoSEQ multiplex PCR. For V, J and clone size, that table is used; D and trimming come from the DNA. The data contain 130,000 to 150,000 clones, approximately 84% of them seen just once; the ten biggest clones take up 2.6%. The sample originates from a study of blood T cell repertoires in COVID-19. V shed 2 bases, J shed 3 bases, and the junction held 9 bases outside the gene matches. The CDR3 runs to 18 residues.

This TCR derives from a human donor with acute or convalescent COVID-19. The donor label of this sample is uncertain. V gene TRBV5-3 combines with J gene TRBJ1-5; the match to TRBD1 covers 12 bases. TRBV5-3 is noted as an ORF with a role that remains uncertain. Sequencing was done on a sample of peripheral blood. CDR3 loop: CARSFRDRGQSNNQPQHF. The CDR3 DNA is TGTGCCAGAAGCTTTAGGGACAGGGGGCAATCGAACAATCAGCCCCAGCATTTT.